A selection of T cell receptor beta chains follows, all from one sample in a study of OX40 agonist ivuxolimab in advanced cancers. Sequencing used immunoSEQ multiplex PCR; TCRdb keeps in-frame clones, though not all of them. Among about 71,000 clones listed, 80% to 85% were seen once. The sequencing used CD4+ or CD8+ T cells sorted from blood, collected in a trial of the OX40 agonist ivuxolimab. Receptors were obtained from an adult with an advanced solid tumor such as melanoma, head and neck, liver or kidney cancer. The CDR3 runs from the conserved cysteine through the conserved F or W. A D gene is named only where the DNA matches it firmly. Part of the rows lack a size; the others show once, few, many or a class for expanded clones.

J gene: TRBJ2-1; clone size: -; V gene: TRBV5-6; D gene: TRBD1; CDR3 DNA: TGTGCCAGCAGCTTGCCGGGACAGGTGGACAATGAGCAGTTCTTC; CDR3 protein: CASSLPGQVDNEQFF
J gene: TRBJ1-2; clone size: -; V gene: TRBV5-4; D gene: -; CDR3 DNA: TGTGCCAGCAGCTTGGACAGAAACTATGGCCACACCTTC; CDR3 protein: CASSLDRNYGHTF
J gene: TRBJ1-2; clone size: -; V gene: TRBV7-9; D gene: -; CDR3 DNA: TGTGCCAGCCACAGACCTGAAACCGGAGCGGACTATGGCTACACCTTC; CDR3 protein: CASHRPETGADYGYTF
J gene: TRBJ1-2; clone size: -; V gene: TRBV10-3; D gene: -; CDR3 DNA: TGTGCCATCAGTGAGAAGGGAGGGCAGGACAAGAGCTACACCTTC; CDR3 protein: CAISEKGGQDKSYTF
J gene: TRBJ2-1; clone size: -; V gene: TRBV6-5; D gene: -; CDR3 DNA: TGTGCCAGCACGGAGGGTGAGGAGCAGTTCTTC; CDR3 protein: CASTEGEEQFF
J gene: TRBJ2-2; clone size: few; V gene: TRBV10-3; D gene: -; CDR3 DNA: TGTGCCATCGAACAGAACTCGAACACCGGGGAGCTGTTTTTT; CDR3 protein: CAIEQNSNTGELFF
J gene: TRBJ2-4; clone size: once; V gene: TRBV6-6; D gene: -; CDR3 DNA: TGTGCCAGCAGTGCAGACAACTCCAAAAACATTCAGTACTTC; CDR3 protein: CASSADNSKNIQYF
J gene: TRBJ2-3; clone size: -; V gene: TRBV25-1; D gene: -; CDR3 DNA: TGTGCCAGCGCCCCCAGGGGAGGGGAGACAGATACGCAGTATTTT; CDR3 protein: CASAPRGGETDTQYF
J gene: TRBJ1-2; clone size: -; V gene: TRBV18; D gene: -; CDR3 DNA: TGTGCCAGCTCACCAGGGGGATTGGGCTATGGCTACACCTTC; CDR3 protein: CASSPGGLGYGYTF
J gene: TRBJ2-5; clone size: -; V gene: TRBV5-8; D gene: TRBD2; CDR3 DNA: TGTGCCAGCAGCTTTCGGAGGCGGGAGGTAGGAGAGACCCAGTACTTC; CDR3 protein: CASSFRRREVGETQYF
J gene: TRBJ1-2; clone size: -; V gene: TRBV30; D gene: TRBD1; CDR3 DNA: TGTGCCTGGGACCACAGGGGCTATGGCTACACCTTC; CDR3 protein: CAWDHRGYGYTF
J gene: TRBJ1-2; clone size: few; V gene: TRBV4-1; D gene: -; CDR3 DNA: TGCGCCAGCAGCCACCAGGGGCGACTGGCCAACTATGGCTACACCTTC; CDR3 protein: CASSHQGRLANYGYTF
J gene: TRBJ1-2; clone size: -; V gene: TRBV30; D gene: TRBD1; CDR3 DNA: TGTGCCTGGCTGGACAGGCCCTATGGCTACACCTTC; CDR3 protein: CAWLDRPYGYTF
J gene: TRBJ1-2; clone size: -; V gene: TRBV18; D gene: -; CDR3 DNA: TGTGCCAGCTCACCGGTATGGGGTGGTGGCTACACCTTC; CDR3 protein: CASSPVWGGGYTF
J gene: TRBJ1-2; clone size: -; V gene: TRBV6-1; D gene: -; CDR3 DNA: TGTGCCAGCAGTGAAGGCAGCACTAACTATGGCTACACCTTC; CDR3 protein: CASSEGSTNYGYTF
J gene: TRBJ2-7; clone size: -; V gene: TRBV19; D gene: TRBD2; CDR3 DNA: TGTGCCAGTAGTACTAGCGGGGGATTACGAGAGCAGTACTTC; CDR3 protein: CASSTSGGLREQYF
J gene: TRBJ1-2; clone size: -; V gene: TRBV2; D gene: TRBD1; CDR3 DNA: TGTGCCAGCAGAGCGACAGGGCACTATGGCTACACCTTC; CDR3 protein: CASRATGHYGYTF
J gene: TRBJ1-1; clone size: -; V gene: TRBV11-1; D gene: TRBD1; CDR3 DNA: TGTGCCAGCAGCCAGCGACAGGGGCGGAACACTGAAGCTTTCTTT; CDR3 protein: CASSQRQGRNTEAFF
J gene: TRBJ2-3; clone size: -; V gene: TRBV29-1; D gene: TRBD1; CDR3 DNA: TGCAGCGCCCGACAGGGGTCCTCAAATACGCAGTATTTT; CDR3 protein: CSARQGSSNTQYF
J gene: TRBJ1-2; clone size: -; V gene: TRBV7-2; D gene: -; CDR3 DNA: TGTGCCAGCAGCTTCAGTACAGCGATTAACTATGGCTACACCTTC; CDR3 protein: CASSFSTAINYGYTF